This T cell receptor (beta chain) was identified in a study of shared clonotypes between healthy human individuals. Original processing methods: Filtering was not the same, since immunoSEQ gave junction-only sequences without quality scores. The table came from immunoSEQ multiplex PCR; TCRdb's copy has only in-frame clones and leaves some out. V, J and clone size reflect that table, while D and trimming were determined from the DNA. The repertoire holds around 2.5 million clones, with over 85% as singletons. Points on this clone: The antigen is unknown.

Whole-study results and caveats: Even with large depth, rarefaction showed that sorted-subset sequencing was incomplete.

V was cut by 4 bases and J by 0 bases, with 9 bases left in between. Per the germline V gene, CDR1 is SNHLY and CDR2 is FYNNEI. The CDR3 consists of 14 residues. The chain employs TRBV2 and TRBJ1-2; D might be TRBD1 (6 bases). The TCR was taken from a man between 18 and 35 years old in good health. Some clones in this sample may be carry-over from other donors' samples. Material: naive CD4+ T cells from PBMCs. The subset denotes: CD45RA+ positively selected. The CDR3 here is CASSADSTNYGYTF. CDR3 nucleotide sequence: TGTGCCAGCAGTGCGGACAGTACTAACTATGGCTACACCTTC.